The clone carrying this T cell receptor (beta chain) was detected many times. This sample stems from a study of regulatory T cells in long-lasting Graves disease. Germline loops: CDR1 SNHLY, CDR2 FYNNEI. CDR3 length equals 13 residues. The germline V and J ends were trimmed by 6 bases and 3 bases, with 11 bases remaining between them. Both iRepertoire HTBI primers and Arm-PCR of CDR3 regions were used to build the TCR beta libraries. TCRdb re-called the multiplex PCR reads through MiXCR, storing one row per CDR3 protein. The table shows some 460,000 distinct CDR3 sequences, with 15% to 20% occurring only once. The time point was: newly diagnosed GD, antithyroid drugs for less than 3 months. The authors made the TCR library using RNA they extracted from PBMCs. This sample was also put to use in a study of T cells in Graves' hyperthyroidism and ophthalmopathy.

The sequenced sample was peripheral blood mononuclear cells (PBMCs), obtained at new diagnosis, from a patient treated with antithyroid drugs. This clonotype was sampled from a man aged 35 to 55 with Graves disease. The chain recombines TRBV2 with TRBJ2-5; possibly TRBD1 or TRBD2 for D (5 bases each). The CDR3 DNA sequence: TGTGCCAGCAGGAGGGGCGAGAAAGAGACCCAGTACTTC. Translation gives CASRRGEKETQYF.